These 3 T cell receptor beta chains were sequenced from one sample in a study of blood T cell repertoires in COVID-19. Sequencing was performed with immunoSEQ multiplex PCR; in TCRdb, only in-frame clones are kept and a portion is missing. The data hold 150,000 to 200,000 clones, with around four fifths observed a single time. The sequenced sample consisted of peripheral blood. The origin of the receptors is a woman older than 75 with COVID-19, enrolled during active disease.

V and J are TRBV19 and TRBJ1-4; D not resolved. The V end lost 4 bases, the J end lost 0 bases, and 6 bases lay between the germline ends. Germline V gene data show CDR1 as LNHDA and CDR2 as SQIVND (reference sequence). The CDR3 consists of 14 residues. CDR3 DNA sequence: TGTGCCAGTAGTAGGCCCCCAACTAATGAAAAACTGTTTTTT. It specifies CASSRPPTNEKLFF.

This clone was recorded only once. CDR3 in DNA: TGTGCCAGCTCACCATTACGTCAGCGACCTAGGGGCACCGGGGAGCTGTTTTTT. Its protein is CASSPLRQRPRGTGELFF. The rearrangement uses TRBV18 and TRBJ2-2; weak D call: TRBD1 (5 bases). V was pared by 2 bases and J by 4 bases, with 20 bases between. Germline V gene data show CDR1 as KGHSH and CDR2 as LQKENI. The CDR3 consists of 18 residues.

The chain links TRBV1 to TRBJ2-7; TRBD2 was called by the table and not checked on the DNA. TRBV1 is listed as a pseudogene. The length of the CDR3 is 17 residues. CDR3 amino acids: CTSSQDPEGLARHEQYF. Here the CDR3 DNA reads TGCACCAGCAGCCAAGATCCTGAGGGACTAGCGCGGCACGAGCAGTACTTC.